The 8 T cell receptor beta chains in this list originate from one sample, sequenced in a study of OX40 agonist ivuxolimab in advanced cancers. Clones were read by immunoSEQ multiplex PCR, and TCRdb kept only the in-frame ones, dropping some. This sample has approximately 89,000 clones, with roughly 87% found just once. Sequences were derived from CD4+ or CD8+ T cells sorted from blood, sampled in a trial of the OX40 agonist ivuxolimab. These receptors came from an adult with an advanced solid tumor such as melanoma, head and neck, liver or kidney cancer.

The V gene is TRBV9, the J gene TRBJ2-5; 8 nucleotides align to TRBD1. The V gene end was trimmed by 0 bases and the J gene end by 2 bases; junction bases not matched to a gene: 3. The CDR3 has 15 residues. Per germline, CDR1 SGDLS and CDR2 YYNGEE. The CDR3 sequence is CASSVVGQGQETQYF. For the CDR3, the DNA is TGTGCCAGCAGCGTAGTAGGACAGGGACAAGAGACCCAGTACTTC.

The V gene is TRBV4-3, the J gene TRBJ2-7; 9 bases map to TRBD1. J lost 1 base, V lost 1 base, and 2 bases had no gene match. The CDR3 extends over 15 amino acids. Germline lookup yields CDR1 LGHNA and CDR2 YSLEER. The CDR3, as DNA: TGCGCCAGCAGCCAAGGGACAGGGGAATCCTACGAGCAGTACTTC. As protein: CASSQGTGESYEQYF.

The chain carries TRBV27 and TRBJ2-7; 7 nucleotides agree with TRBD1. Looked up from germline, CDR1 is MNHEY and CDR2 is SMNVEV (reference sequence). The trim removed 10 bases at V and 1 base at J, leaving 7 bases unmatched. This CDR3 is 13 amino acids long. The CDR3 protein is CATPRQGSYEQYF. DNA of the CDR3: TGTGCCACACCACGACAGGGATCCTACGAGCAGTACTTC.

This clone was seen once. The V and J genes are TRBV14 and TRBJ2-6; possible D gene TRBD1, 5 bases. This CDR3 is built from 14 residues. The V end was cut by 5 bases, the J end by 2 bases, with 7 bases between. From germline, CDR1 is SGHDN and CDR2 FVKESK. In DNA form, the CDR3 reads TGTGCCAGCAGCGTGGGGCCTGGGGCCAACGTCCTGACTTTC. Its protein product is CASSVGPGANVLTF.

V usage is TRBV5-1 and J usage is TRBJ1-1, with TRBD1 matching over 7 bases. V lost 4 bases and J lost 1; bases outside the gene matches: 10. Germline V CDR1 and CDR2: SGHRS, YFSETQ. The CDR3 has 16 amino acids. CDR3 in DNA: TGCGCCAGCAGCCGGGGACAGACAATAACGAACACTGAAGCTTTCTTT. It encodes CASSRGQTITNTEAFF.

The chain is built from TRBV7-2 and TRBJ1-6, with a weak D call TRBD1 (6 bases). Germline loops: CDR1 SGHTA, CDR2 FQGNSA. This CDR3 has 16 amino acids. Trimming took 2 bases from V and 12 from J, leaving 20 bases between them. The CDR3 DNA sequence: TGTGCCAGCAGCTTAAGTCGACAGGCCGCAATTCAACCCCTCCACTTT. Its translation: CASSLSRQAAIQPLHF.

As regards this clone: This CDR3 is missing its conserved last phenylalanine or tryptophan, likely due to a read error. CDR3 in amino acids: CASSYTVSGPNSPLHL. CDR3 sequence (DNA): TGTGCCAGCAGTTACACGGTCTCAGGACCTAATTCACCCCTCCACCTT. The V call is TRBV6-6, the J call TRBJ1-6, with unresolved D. The V and J ends lost 2 bases and 6 bases respectively, with 14 bases between them. This CDR3 region has 16 residues. CDR1 is MNHNY, CDR2 SVGAGI, per germline (reference sequence).

This chain uses TRBV18 with TRBJ2-7, with TRBD1 identical over 10 bases. The V gene's germline CDR1 is KGHSH and CDR2 LQKENI. Trimming removed 3 bases from V and 7 bases from J; junction bases left unmatched: 12. The CDR3 has 16 amino acids. The CDR3 DNA reads TGTGCCAGCTCACCGGGAGGACAGGGGGGAGAGGGAGAGCAGTACTTC. Translating it yields CASSPGGQGGEGEQYF. Based on the CDR3 plus reference TRBV18 and TRBJ2-7, the full variable domain is NAGVMQNPRHLVRRRGQEARLRCSPMKGHSHVYWYRQLPEEGLKFMVYLQKENIIDESGMPKERFSAEFPKEGPSILRIQQVVRGDSAAYFCASSPGGQGGEGEQYFGPGTRLTVT.